A single sample is the source of the 6 T cell receptor beta chains below, sequenced in a study of blood T cell repertoires in COVID-19. Sequencing was performed with immunoSEQ multiplex PCR; in TCRdb, only in-frame clones are kept and a portion is missing. The top ten hold 15% to 20% of the sample, which has 75,000 to 80,000 clones, about four fifths seen once. Sample: peripheral blood. The receptors derive from a woman aged 55-69 years with acute or convalescent COVID-19.

The CDR3 bases are TGTGCCAGCAGCTGGAGGGGGGACAGGCCCTACAATGAGCAGTTCTTC. Protein: CASSWRGDRPYNEQFF. The chain couples TRBV7-3 to TRBJ2-1, with 8 bases matching TRBD1. CDR3 size: 16 residues. V lost 4 bases and J lost 2; bases outside the gene matches: 7. Germline CDR1 reads SGHTA; CDR2 reads FQGTGA.

The rearrangement links TRBV19 to TRBJ1-1; D ambiguous. Germline CDR1 and CDR2: LNHDA and SQIVND (reference sequence). The V and J ends lost 1 base and 4 bases respectively, with 7 bases between them. CDR3 length: 13 residues. The CDR3 DNA is TGTGCCAGTAGTATAGCGGGGATCACTGAAGCTTTCTTT. It codes for CASSIAGITEAFF. Supplemented by reference TRBV19 and TRBJ1-1, the full variable domain reads DGGITQSPKYLFRKEGQNVTLSCEQNLNHDAMYWYRQDPGQGLRLIYYSQIVNDFQKGDIAEGYSVSREKKESFPLTVTSAQKNPTAFYLCASSIAGITEAFFGQGTRLTVV.

The J gene is TRBJ1-2, the V gene TRBV9; possibly TRBD1 for D (6 bases). V was pared by 4 bases and J by 11 bases, with 12 bases between. The CDR3 is made up of 11 amino acids. CDR1 is SGDLS, CDR2 YYNGEE, per germline. DNA for the CDR3: TGTGCCAGCAGCATCAGGGGAGAGTACACCTTC. It yields the protein CASSIRGEYTF.

The chain uses TRBV12-3 or TRBV12-4 and TRBJ1-2, with 7 bases fitting TRBD1. With V trimmed by 6 bases and J by 3 bases, 4 bases remained unmatched. CDR3 size: 13 residues. The CDR3 bases are TGTGCCAGCAGCCCTGACAGGGACTATGGCTACACCTTC. It specifies CASSPDRDYGYTF.

This clone was seen a few times. CDR3 region: CASSWDRGNTEAFF. As DNA, the CDR3 is TGTGCCAGCAGCTGGGACAGGGGGAACACTGAAGCTTTCTTT. V gene TRBV11-2 combines with J gene TRBJ1-1; 10 nucleotides line up with TRBD1. V was pared by 4 bases and J by 1 base, with 0 bases of the junction left unmatched. Per germline, CDR1 SGHAT and CDR2 FQNNGV. This CDR3 comprises 14 residues. The complete variable domain, with remaining parts taken from reference TRBV11-2 and TRBJ1-1, reads EAGVAQSPRYKIIEKRQSVAFWCNPISGHATLYWYQQILGQGPKLLIQFQNNGVVDDSQLPKDRFSAERLKGVDSTLKIQPAKLEDSAVYLCASSWDRGNTEAFFGQGTRLTVV.

The rearrangement uses TRBV6-5 and TRBJ1-5, with TRBD1 identical over 9 bases. V lost 7 bases and J lost 3; bases outside the gene matches: 7. There are 15 residues in the CDR3. CDR1 is MNHEY and CDR2 is SVGAGI in the germline V gene. The CDR3 coding sequence is TGTGCCAGCAAAGGGGACAGGGCCCCCAATCAGCCCCAGCATTTT. Encoded protein: CASKGDRAPNQPQHF.